The following is a T cell receptor (beta chain) sequence with its context. The junction differs from germline at one of its ends, possibly a read error. Profiling relied on immunoSEQ multiplex PCR, and the TCRdb table lists in-frame clones only, not all of them. The data show around 310,000 clones, around nine tenths seen once. The CDR3 is 16 amino acids. The germline V gene has CDR1 SSHAT and CDR2 FNYEAQ (reference sequence). The age range of participants was roughly 18 to 90 years, with residence in approximately 25 US areas. Cohort assignment relied on participant-reported clinical history. This sample is part of a study of blood T cell repertoires in COVID-19. Background on the study: T cells, B-cell-depleted T cells, or PBMCs supplied cDNA or gDNA.

V usage is TRBV7-7 and J usage is TRBJ2-2; maybe TRBD2 (5 bases). The TCR sequence derives from a woman between 40 and 55 years old who had recovered from COVID-19. What was sequenced was PBMCs or T cells enriched from blood (not recorded which). CDR3 residues: CASSPLAGTNTGELFF. Written as DNA, the CDR3 is TGTGCTAGCAGCCCCCTCGCCGGGACGAACACCGGGGAGCTGTTTTTT.